This T cell receptor beta chain derives from a study of blood T cell repertoires in COVID-19. Across the study: The United States, Italy and Spain were the sources of the acute and convalescent COVID-19 samples.

Germline values: CDR1 MDHEN, CDR2 SYDVKM. The CDR3 contains 14 residues. Trimming removed 3 bases at V and 5 bases at J, with 13 bases between. Per the authors' pipeline: For nucleated cells, counts were estimated from reference gene primer amplification. Sequencing used immunoSEQ multiplex PCR; TCRdb keeps in-frame clones, though not all of them. That table is the source of V, J and clone size, and D and trimming were worked out from the DNA. This sample has about 310,000 clones, with around nine tenths found just once. This TCR was recovered from a man in his fifties with active or convalescent COVID-19. The sequenced sample was peripheral blood. J is TRBJ1-1 and V is TRBV28, with D tentatively TRBD1 (6 bases). The CDR3 DNA reads as TGTGCCAGCAGTTTCGGGGCAGGGGTTACTGAAGCTTTCTTT. This gives the protein CASSFGAGVTEAFF.